This T cell receptor (beta chain) derives from a study of blood T cell repertoires in COVID-19. Between the trimmed V and J ends, which lost 2 bases and 0 bases, there was a span of 10 bases. The CDR3 runs to 15 residues. In germline, CDR1 is KGHSH, CDR2 LQKENI. TCRdb keeps only in-frame clones here, not all; method: immunoSEQ multiplex PCR. The sample holds 43,000 or so clones; around 86% are singletons and the top ten take 8.4%. Sequenced material: peripheral blood. This TCR derives from a man aged 55-75 years with active COVID-19. V is TRBV18 and J is TRBJ1-1, with D tentatively TRBD1 (5 bases). CDR3 in amino acids: CASSPEAGVNTEAFF. As DNA, the CDR3 is TGTGCCAGCTCACCAGAGGCGGGGGTGAACACTGAAGCTTTCTTT. Supplemented by reference TRBV18 and TRBJ1-1, the full variable domain reads NAGVMQNPRHLVRRRGQEARLRCSPMKGHSHVYWYRQLPEEGLKFMVYLQKENIIDESGMPKERFSAEFPKEGPSILRIQQVVRGDSAAYFCASSPEAGVNTEAFFGQGTRLTVV.